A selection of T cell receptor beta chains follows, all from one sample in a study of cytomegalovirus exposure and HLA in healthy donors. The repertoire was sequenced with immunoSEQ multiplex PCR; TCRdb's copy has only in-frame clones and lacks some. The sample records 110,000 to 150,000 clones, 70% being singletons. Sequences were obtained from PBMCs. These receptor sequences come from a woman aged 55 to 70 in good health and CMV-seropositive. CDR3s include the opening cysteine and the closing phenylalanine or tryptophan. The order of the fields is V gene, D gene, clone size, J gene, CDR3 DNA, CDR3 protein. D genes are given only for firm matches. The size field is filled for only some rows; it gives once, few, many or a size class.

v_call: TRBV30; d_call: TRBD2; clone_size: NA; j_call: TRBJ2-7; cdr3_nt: TGTGCCTGCCTAGCGGGAAAAACGTACGAGCAGTACTTC; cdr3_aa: CACLAGKTYEQYF
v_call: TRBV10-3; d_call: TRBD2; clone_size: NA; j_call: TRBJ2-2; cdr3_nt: TGTGCCATCAGTACCTCTAGCGGGATAAGCACCGGGGAGCTGTTTTTT; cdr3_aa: CAISTSSGISTGELFF
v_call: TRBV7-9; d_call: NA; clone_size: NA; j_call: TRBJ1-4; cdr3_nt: TGTGCCAGCAGCGCGGGCAGATCGGGGGAAAAACTGTTTTTT; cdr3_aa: CASSAGRSGEKLFF
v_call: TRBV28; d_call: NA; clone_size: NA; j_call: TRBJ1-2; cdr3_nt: TGTGCCAGCAGCCGGGGGTTCGGACTCTGGCGGACTGGCTACACCTTC; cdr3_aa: CASSRGFGLWRTGYTF
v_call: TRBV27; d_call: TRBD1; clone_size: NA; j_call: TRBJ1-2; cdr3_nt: TGTGCCAGCCCTTACCGGCGGGACAGGGTAGATGGCTACACCTTC; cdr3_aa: CASPYRRDRVDGYTF
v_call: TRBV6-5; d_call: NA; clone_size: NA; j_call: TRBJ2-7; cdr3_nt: TGTGCCAGCAGCTCACGGAGGGGAAGGGGCGAGCAGTACTTC; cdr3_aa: CASSSRRGRGEQYF
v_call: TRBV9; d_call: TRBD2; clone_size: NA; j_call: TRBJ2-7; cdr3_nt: TGTGCCAGCAGCCCTGGGACTAGCGTGGACGAGCAGTACTTC; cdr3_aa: CASSPGTSVDEQYF
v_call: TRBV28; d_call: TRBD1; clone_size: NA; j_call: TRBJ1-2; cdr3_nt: TGTGCCAGCAGTTCAACAGGGGCCCTTAACTATGGCTACACCTTC; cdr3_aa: CASSSTGALNYGYTF
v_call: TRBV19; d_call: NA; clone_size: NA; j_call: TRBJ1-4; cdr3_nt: TGTGCCAGTAGTAGCAAGACAGGAACCCATGAAAAACTGTTTTTT; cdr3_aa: CASSSKTGTHEKLFF
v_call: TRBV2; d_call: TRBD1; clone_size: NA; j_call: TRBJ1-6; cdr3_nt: TGTGCCAGCAGGATTGACAGGGGCGGAAATTCACCCCTCCACTTT; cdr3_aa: CASRIDRGGNSPLHF
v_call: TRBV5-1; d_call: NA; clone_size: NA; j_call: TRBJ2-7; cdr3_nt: TGCGCCAGCAGCCGCTGGGAGGACGGGACCTACGAGCAGTACTTC; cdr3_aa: CASSRWEDGTYEQYF
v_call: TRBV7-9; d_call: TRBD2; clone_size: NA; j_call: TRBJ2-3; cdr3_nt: TGTGCCAGCAGCCCTGGACTAGCGGGAGCAGATACGCAGTATTTT; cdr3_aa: CASSPGLAGADTQYF
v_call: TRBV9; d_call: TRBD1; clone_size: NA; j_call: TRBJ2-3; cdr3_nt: TGTGCCAGCAGCCTAAGACCGGGACAGGGAGCAGATACGCAGTATTTT; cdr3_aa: CASSLRPGQGADTQYF
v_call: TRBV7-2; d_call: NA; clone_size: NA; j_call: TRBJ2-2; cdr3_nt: TGTGCCAGCAGCCAGGCCAGGGTGAACACCGGGGAGCTGTTTTTT; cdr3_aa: CASSQARVNTGELFF
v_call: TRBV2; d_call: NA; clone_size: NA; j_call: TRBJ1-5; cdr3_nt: TGTGCCAGCAGTCCGAGGTTGGGCAATCAGCCCCAGCATTTT; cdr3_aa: CASSPRLGNQPQHF
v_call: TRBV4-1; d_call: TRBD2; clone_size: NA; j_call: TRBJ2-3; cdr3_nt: TGCGCCAGCAGCCAAGTAACGGGAGGTGTGACAGATACGCAGTATTTT; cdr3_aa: CASSQVTGGVTDTQYF
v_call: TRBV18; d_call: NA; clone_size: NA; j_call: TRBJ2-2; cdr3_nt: TGTGCCAGCTCACCACGAAGGGGCGCGGACACCGGGGAGCTGTTTTTT; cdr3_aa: CASSPRRGADTGELFF
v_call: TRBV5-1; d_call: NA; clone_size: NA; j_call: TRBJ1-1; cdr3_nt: TGCGCCAGCAGCATACAAGTTCAGAACACTGAAGCTTTCTTT; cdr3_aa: CASSIQVQNTEAFF
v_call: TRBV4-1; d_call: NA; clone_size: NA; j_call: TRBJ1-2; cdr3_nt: TGCGCCAGCAGCCAAGGGGCAGGGCGAGGAGCTAACTATGGCTACACCTTC; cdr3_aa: CASSQGAGRGANYGYTF
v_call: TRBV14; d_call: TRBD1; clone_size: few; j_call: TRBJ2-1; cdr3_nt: TGTGCCAGCAGTACCCGTAGGGGGCCTTACAATGAGCAGTTCTTC; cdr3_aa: CASSTRRGPYNEQFF
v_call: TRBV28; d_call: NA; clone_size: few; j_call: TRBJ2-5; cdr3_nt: TGTGCCAGCAGTTTACCCGCGGGCAGGGGTGTAGGAGAGACCCAGTACTTC; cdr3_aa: CASSLPAGRGVGETQYF
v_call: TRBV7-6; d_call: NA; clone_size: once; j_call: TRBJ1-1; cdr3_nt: TGTGCCAGCAGCGCCACATCCCGCACTGAAGCTTTCTTT; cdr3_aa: CASSATSRTEAFF
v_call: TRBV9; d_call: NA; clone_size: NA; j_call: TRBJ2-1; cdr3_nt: TGTGCCAGCAGCGTGTCTAGCGCCCACAATGAGCAGTTCTTC; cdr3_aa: CASSVSSAHNEQFF
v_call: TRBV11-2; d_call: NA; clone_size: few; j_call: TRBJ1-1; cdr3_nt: TGTGCCAGCAGCCCCGGTCTGATGAACACTGAAGCTTTCTTT; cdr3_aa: CASSPGLMNTEAFF
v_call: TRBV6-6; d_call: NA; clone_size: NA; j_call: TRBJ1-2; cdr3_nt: TGTGCCAGCAGTTTCCAGGGCCGGGACTATGGCTACACCTTC; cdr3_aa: CASSFQGRDYGYTF
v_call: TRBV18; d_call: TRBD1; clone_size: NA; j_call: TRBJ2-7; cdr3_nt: TGTGCCAGCTCAGCGCTGACAGGGAAGAGCTCCTACGAGCAGTACTTC; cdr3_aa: CASSALTGKSSYEQYF
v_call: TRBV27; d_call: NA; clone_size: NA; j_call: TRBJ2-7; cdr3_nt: TGTGCCAGCAGTACACGGGACTCCGGCTCCTACGAGCAGTACTTC; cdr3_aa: CASSTRDSGSYEQYF
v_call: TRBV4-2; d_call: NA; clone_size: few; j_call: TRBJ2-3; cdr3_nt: TGTGCCAGCAGCCAAGGGGAGAGCGCAGATACGCAGTATTTT; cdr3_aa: CASSQGESADTQYF
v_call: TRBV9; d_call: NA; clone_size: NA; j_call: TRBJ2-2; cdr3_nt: TGTGCCAGCAGCGCCAGACAGGCGAACACCGGGGAGCTGTTTTTT; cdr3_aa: CASSARQANTGELFF
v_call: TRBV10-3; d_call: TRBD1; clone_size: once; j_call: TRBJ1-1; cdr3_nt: TGTGCCATCAGAGTGGGGGGGACAGGGGGGGATACTGAAGCTTTCTTT; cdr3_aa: CAIRVGGTGGDTEAFF
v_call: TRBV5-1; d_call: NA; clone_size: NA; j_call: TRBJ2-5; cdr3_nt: TGCGCCAGCAGCTTGGCCTCGAGGGGGGGCCAAGAGACCCAGTACTTC; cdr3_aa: CASSLASRGGQETQYF
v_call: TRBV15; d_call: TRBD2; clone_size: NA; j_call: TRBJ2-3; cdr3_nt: TGTGCCACCAGCAGAGATCCGAGCGGGACCTACACAGATACGCAGTATTTT; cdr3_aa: CATSRDPSGTYTDTQYF